This T cell receptor (beta chain) appears in the sequencing data of a study of shared clonotypes between healthy human individuals. The CDR3 totals 15 residues. Germline V lookup: CDR1 LGHNA, CDR2 YSLEER. V trimming: 5 bases; J trimming: 3 bases; junction bases outside the gene matches: 5. At deep level, the assay was performed. The data were produced by immunoSEQ multiplex PCR, yet TCRdb's version contains in-frame clones alone and is incomplete. The profile shows approximately 500,000 clones, 78% of them singletons. For unsorted samples, genomic DNA was extracted from tens of millions of PBMCs. The source is a woman in her forties in good health. Some clones in this sample may be carry-over from other donors' samples. The chain has TRBV4-3 and TRBJ2-7; TRBD2 aligns across 12 bases. Sequenced sample: PBMCs. CDR3 residues: CASSSGLAGSYEQYF. The CDR3 nucleotides are TGCGCCAGCAGCTCAGGACTAGCGGGGAGCTACGAGCAGTACTTC.